This entry lists 21 T cell receptor beta chains sequenced from one sample in a study of early T cells in non-severe SARS-CoV-2 infection. TCRdb reprocessed the 5' RACE reads via MiXCR and lists one record per CDR3 protein. The table lists 25,000 to 40,000 distinct CDR3 sequences, under 6% of them singletons. Sequencing was carried out using whole blood. Receptors were obtained from an adult who was a healthcare worker with PCR-confirmed SARS-CoV-2 infection or an uninfected control (not recorded which).

This clonotype has a handful of counts. The J gene is TRBJ1-1, the V gene TRBV5-5, with D unclear. Germline values: CDR1 SGHKS, CDR2 YYEKEE (reference sequence). The V gene lost 5 bases and the J gene lost 5 bases, with 13 bases spanning the gap. This CDR3 region has 13 residues. The CDR3 loop reads CASSSDLGTEAFF. The CDR3 bases are TGTGCCAGCAGTTCCGACCTTGGGACTGAAGCTTTCTTT.

The table lists this clonotype with many counts. DNA of the CDR3: TGTGCCAGCAGCCGAGGGGGGGCAGATACGCAGTATTTT. It encodes CASSRGGADTQYF. The rearrangement links TRBV11-2 to TRBJ2-3, with D tentatively TRBD2 (7 bases). CDR1 is SGHAT, CDR2 FQNNGV, per germline. Trimming cost V 5 bases and J 4 bases, with 10 bases left between them. This CDR3 comprises 13 residues.

This clonotype has just a few counts. The genes are TRBV7-2 and TRBJ2-5; 14 nucleotides line up with TRBD2. Germline V gene sequence: CDR1 SGHTA, CDR2 FQGNSA. The CDR3 is 18 amino acids. The V segment lost 5 bases and the J segment 4 bases; nucleotides outside the gene matches: 12. The CDR3, as DNA: TGTGCCAGCAGCCCCGGGACTAGCGGGAGTCTGGGGGCAGAGACCCAGTACTTC. This encodes CASSPGTSGSLGAETQYF.

This chain joins TRBV6-1 and TRBJ1-4; D gene unclear. CDR3 length equals 12 residues. The germline gives CDR1 MNHNS, CDR2 SASEGT. The ends were cut back, 6 bases at V and 8 bases at J, with 10 bases in the middle. The CDR3 loop reads CASRPTWEKLFF. For the CDR3, the DNA is TGTGCCAGCAGGCCTACGTGGGAAAAACTGTTTTTT.

This clonotype has at least ten counts. The chain has TRBV6-2 or TRBV6-3 and TRBJ2-7; D is ambiguous. The CDR3 spans 14 residues. Germline-derived CDR1 and CDR2 are MNHEY and SVGEGT. Trimming took 3 bases from V and 2 from J, leaving 11 bases between them. Written as DNA, the CDR3 is TGTGCCAGCAGTTATCCCAGCAGACCCTACGAGCAGTACTTC. Translation: CASSYPSRPYEQYF.

This clonotype was picked up many times. The V and J genes are TRBV28 and TRBJ1-2; possibly TRBD1 for D (5 bases). CDR1 MDHEN and CDR2 SYDVKM come from the germline V gene. This CDR3 spans 15 amino acids. The ends were cut back, 5 bases at V and 0 bases at J, with 13 bases in the middle. The CDR3, as DNA: TGTGCCAGCAGTCTAGGGGACGGAACTAACTATGGCTACACCTTC. Its protein is CASSLGDGTNYGYTF.

This clonotype occurred a few times. The chain is built from TRBV2 and TRBJ1-1; 7 bases map to TRBD1. V was pared by 4 bases and J by 5 bases, with 7 bases of the junction left unmatched. Per germline, CDR1 SNHLY and CDR2 FYNNEI. The CDR3 contains 14 residues. The CDR3 DNA is TGTGCCAGCAGTGCGGACAGGTCGGGGACTGAAGCTTTCTTT. This gives the protein CASSADRSGTEAFF.

This clonotype was recorded at least ten times. V gene TRBV14 combines with J gene TRBJ2-7; 12 nucleotides agree with TRBD2. The V gene end was trimmed by 0 bases and the J gene end by 2 bases; junction bases not matched to a gene: 17. The germline gives CDR1 SGHDN, CDR2 FVKESK. The CDR3 is made up of 21 amino acids. The CDR3 DNA reads TGTGCCAGCAGCCAAGAATCGTGGGGACTGACTAGCGGGAGCGGAACCTACGAGCAGTACTTC. Its protein product is CASSQESWGLTSGSGTYEQYF.

At least ten counts were recorded for this clonotype. The chain recombines TRBV29-1 with TRBJ1-5; D possibly corresponds to TRBD1 (5 bases). This CDR3 has 13 residues. Germline-derived CDR1 and CDR2 are SQVTM and ANQGSEA. The germline V and J ends were trimmed by 4 bases and 3 bases, with 10 bases remaining between them. In nucleotides, the CDR3 is TGCAGCGTTGGGGGCACTTACAATCAGCCCCAGCATTTT. Protein sequence: CSVGGTYNQPQHF.

The chain employs TRBV28 and TRBJ2-5; D may be TRBD1 (5 bases). The CDR3 has 14 residues. Trimming cost V 5 bases and J 3 bases, with 13 bases left between them. Germline V CDR1 and CDR2: MDHEN, SYDVKM. CDR3 amino acids: CASSTDSLKETQYF. CDR3 DNA sequence: TGTGCCAGCAGTACTGACAGCCTGAAAGAGACCCAGTACTTC.

This clonotype was counted ten times or more. DNA of the CDR3: TGTGCTAGTGGTTTGGGTCAAGGTAGCGGAATAAACACAGATACGCAGTATTTT. Its translation is CASGLGQGSGINTDTQYF. The chain combines TRBV12-5 with TRBJ2-3; perhaps TRBD2 as D (6 bases). V was clipped by 1 base and J by 2 bases, with 19 bases between them. The V gene's germline CDR1 is LGHNT and CDR2 FRNRAP. This CDR3 spans 18 amino acids.

This clonotype occurred many times. The chain joins TRBV10-3 to TRBJ2-1; no definite D call. V lost 0 bases and J 7 bases, leaving 4 bases between the germline ends. Germline V gene lookup returns CDR1 ENHRY and CDR2 SYGVKD. The CDR3 is 12 residues long. The CDR3 region has the DNA TGTGCCATCAGTGAGTCTCTTAATGAGCAGTTCTTC. Translated: CAISESLNEQFF.

The chain is built from TRBV20-1 and TRBJ1-4; the D is unclear. The CDR3 is 13 residues long. V lost 2 bases and J lost 6, with 10 bases in between. CDR1 is DFQATT, CDR2 SNEGSKA, per germline (reference sequence). CDR3 in amino acids: CSARNGNYEKLFF. In DNA, the CDR3 is TGCAGTGCTAGAAACGGAAATTATGAAAAACTGTTTTTT.

This clonotype has ten or more counts. The V and J genes are TRBV7-3 and TRBJ1-1; TRBD1 matches at 7 bases. The CDR3 consists of 13 residues. J gave up 5 bases and V 2 bases, and 2 bases lay outside the gene matches. Germline V lookup: CDR1 SGHTA, CDR2 FQGTGA. In DNA, the CDR3 is TGTGCCAGCAGCTTACAGGGGGGGACTGAAGCTTTCTTT. Encoded protein: CASSLQGGTEAFF.

This clonotype came up many times. The V gene is TRBV5-4, the J gene TRBJ2-5; D perhaps matches TRBD2 (6 bases). CDR1 SGHNT and CDR2 YYREEE come from the germline V gene (reference sequence). CDR3 size: 14 residues. V lost 3 bases and J 1 base, leaving 10 bases between the germline ends. The CDR3 region has the DNA TGTGCCAGCAGCTCCGGACTACGCCAAGAGACCCAGTACTTC. It yields the protein CASSSGLRQETQYF.

In this sample, this clonotype turned up many times. The rearrangement uses TRBV5-1 and TRBJ1-2; unclear D gene. This CDR3 is 13 amino acids long. Germline CDR1 reads SGHRS; CDR2 reads YFSETQ. V gave up 2 bases and J gave up 4 bases, with 9 bases separating them. This CDR3 is CASSFEVTYGYTF. The CDR3 DNA reads TGCGCCAGCAGCTTCGAAGTCACCTATGGCTACACCTTC.

This chain links TRBV15 with TRBJ1-4; D remains ambiguous. The CDR3 has 13 amino acids. Germline-derived CDR1 and CDR2 are LNHNV and YYDKDF (reference sequence). V gave up 9 bases and J gave up 5 bases, with 13 bases separating them. The CDR3 DNA follows: TGTGCCACTTCGGCGGCACCAAATGAAAAACTGTTTTTT. This translates into CATSAAPNEKLFF.

This clonotype was seen repeatedly, ten times or more. The chain couples TRBV30 to TRBJ2-2; 8 nucleotides align to TRBD1. V lost 5 bases to trimming and J lost 4 bases; unmatched junction nucleotides: 6. Per germline, CDR1 GTSNPN and CDR2 SVGIG (reference sequence). The CDR3 spans 14 residues. In nucleotides, the CDR3 is TGTGCCTGGTCGACAGGGGATTTCACCGGGGAGCTGTTTTTT. Its protein product is CAWSTGDFTGELFF.

V gene TRBV6-5 combines with J gene TRBJ1-2, with TRBD1 as a possible D gene (5 bases). Germline loops: CDR1 MNHEY, CDR2 SVGAGI. The CDR3 has 16 residues. Trimming removed 11 bases at V and 1 base at J, with 23 bases between. CDR3 loop: CASGGGSGVFNYGYTF. CDR3 sequence (DNA): TGTGCCTCCGGGGGAGGCTCGGGGGTATTTAACTATGGCTACACCTTC.

The sample holds many counts of this clonotype. The CDR3 region is CASSSNRPWAGYGYTF. The CDR3 region has the DNA TGTGCCAGCAGCTCCAACAGGCCCTGGGCGGGCTATGGCTACACCTTC. The rearrangement links TRBV7-9 to TRBJ1-2; D is perhaps TRBD1 (5 bases). CDR1 is SEHNR and CDR2 is FQNEAQ in the germline V gene (reference sequence). V was clipped by 4 bases and J by 4 bases, with 19 bases between them. CDR3 length equals 16 residues.

This clonotype was seen many times. The chain combines TRBV6-6 with TRBJ1-5, with D perhaps TRBD1 (5 bases). The V end was cut by 6 bases, the J end by 3 bases, with 15 bases between. CDR3 length equals 15 residues. CDR1 and CDR2 (germline): MNHNY, SVGAGI (reference sequence). Written as DNA, the CDR3 is TGTGCCAGCAGAGATACCGGGACCTACAATCAGCCCCAGCATTTT. The encoded protein is CASRDTGTYNQPQHF.